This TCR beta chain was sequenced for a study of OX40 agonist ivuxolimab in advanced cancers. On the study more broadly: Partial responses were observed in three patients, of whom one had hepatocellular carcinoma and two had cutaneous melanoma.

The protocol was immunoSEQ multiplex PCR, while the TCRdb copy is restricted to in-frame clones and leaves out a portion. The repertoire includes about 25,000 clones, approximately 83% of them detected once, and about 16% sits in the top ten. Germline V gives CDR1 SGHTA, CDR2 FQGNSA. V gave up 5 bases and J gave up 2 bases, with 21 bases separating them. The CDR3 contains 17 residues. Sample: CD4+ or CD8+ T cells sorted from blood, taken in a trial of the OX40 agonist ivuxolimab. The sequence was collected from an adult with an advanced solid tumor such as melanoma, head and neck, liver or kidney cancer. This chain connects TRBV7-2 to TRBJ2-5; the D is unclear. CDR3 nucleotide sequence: TGTGCCAGCAGCCCCAGCCCACTACCGACCCTGCAAGAGACCCAGTACTTC. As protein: CASSPSPLPTLQETQYF.